These 24 T cell receptor beta chains came from one sample sequenced in a study of neurological immune-mediated disorders. TCRdb reprocessed the 5' RACE reads via MiXCR and lists one record per CDR3 protein. Of some 50,000 distinct CDR3 sequences detected, approximately 15% appear once; the ten largest clones hold roughly 4%. The sequenced sample was PBMCs. Source of these receptors: a man in his sixties in good health.

There are a few counts of this clonotype. CDR3 residues: CASSYRADQGFGEKLFF. CDR3 DNA sequence: TGTGCCAGCAGCTACCGCGCGGACCAGGGTTTCGGAGAAAAACTGTTTTTT. This chain joins TRBV7-9 and TRBJ1-4, with D perhaps TRBD1 (5 bases). Trimming shortened V by 4 bases and J by 8 bases, and 23 bases separated the two germline ends. The CDR3 consists of 17 residues. Germline CDR1 is SEHNR and CDR2 is FQNEAQ (reference sequence).

This clonotype turned up a few times. The chain combines TRBV27 with TRBJ2-1; D remains unclear. Germline CDR1 MNHEY, CDR2 SMNVEV (reference sequence). The germline V and J ends were trimmed by 6 bases and 0 bases, with 12 bases remaining between them. The CDR3 is made up of 15 amino acids. The CDR3 is CASSLTASSYNEQFF. The CDR3 DNA is TGTGCCAGCAGCTTGACGGCGAGCTCCTACAATGAGCAGTTCTTC.

The rearrangement uses TRBV12-3 or TRBV12-4 and TRBJ1-6; D gene unclear. The CDR3 is made up of 13 amino acids. V lost 8 bases and J lost 10, with 15 bases in between. For the CDR3, the DNA is TGTGCCAGCTCGCCCCAGGCGGGCTCACCCCTCCACTTT. It is translated as CASSPQAGSPLHF.

The genes are TRBV5-1 and TRBJ2-1; tentatively, D is TRBD1 or TRBD2 (5 bases each). The CDR3 runs 15 residues. The germline V gene encodes CDR1 SGHRS and CDR2 YFSETQ. Trimming shortened V by 4 bases and J by 6 bases, and 17 bases separated the two germline ends. The CDR3 loop reads CASSLGAPRGNEQFF. CDR3 DNA: TGCGCCAGCAGCCTCGGGGCGCCAAGGGGCAATGAGCAGTTCTTC.

This clonotype was observed a handful of times. V gene TRBV10-3 combines with J gene TRBJ2-7, with 10 bases that match TRBD1. This CDR3 has 14 residues. Per the germline V gene, CDR1 is ENHRY and CDR2 is SYGVKD. Trimming removed 2 bases from V and 6 bases from J; junction bases left unmatched: 4. The CDR3 region is CAISEGQGVSEQYF. In DNA form, the CDR3 reads TGTGCCATCAGTGAGGGACAGGGGGTCTCCGAGCAGTACTTC.

The sample holds many counts of this clonotype. The gene calls are TRBV10-3 and TRBJ2-7; 7 nucleotides align to TRBD1. With 10 bases clipped from V and 5 bases from J, the junction kept 11 bases outside the gene matches. This CDR3 is 13 amino acids long. The germline V gene encodes CDR1 ENHRY and CDR2 SYGVKD. CDR3 in DNA: TGTGCCAACCGAGGGGGCTCCGGGCACGAGCAGTACTTC. Residues: CANRGGSGHEQYF.

This clonotype showed up many times. This rearrangement joins TRBV29-1 to TRBJ2-5, with a weak D call TRBD1 (6 bases). V gave up 8 bases and J gave up 4 bases, with 14 bases separating them. Per the germline V gene, CDR1 is SQVTM and CDR2 is ANQGSEA. The CDR3 is 12 amino acids. The CDR3 sequence is CSLKQGGETQYF. Here the CDR3 DNA reads TGCAGCTTAAAACAGGGTGGAGAGACCCAGTACTTC.

The chain combines TRBV6-5 with TRBJ1-2; D remains unclear. The V end lost 0 bases, the J end lost 0 bases, and 8 bases lay between the germline ends. In germline, CDR1 is MNHEY, CDR2 SVGAGI. This CDR3 comprises 15 residues. The DNA of the CDR3 is TGTGCCAGCAGTTACTCAGGAGGCACTAACTATGGCTACACCTTC. Protein sequence: CASSYSGGTNYGYTF.

This clonotype appeared many times. The chain couples TRBV7-3 to TRBJ2-1; D unclear. With 4 bases removed from V and 7 bases from J, the gap between germline ends came to 11 bases. The CDR3 extends over 13 amino acids. Germline loops: CDR1 SGHTA, CDR2 FQGTGA. For the CDR3, the DNA is TGTGCCAGCAGCTCCGACTGGCTAAATGAGCAGTTCTTC. Translating gives CASSSDWLNEQFF.

This clonotype was seen many times. This chain links TRBV14 with TRBJ2-3, with 7 bases matching TRBD2. With 1 base clipped from V and 3 bases from J, the junction kept 4 bases outside the gene matches. The CDR3 is 15 residues long. In germline, CDR1 is SGHDN, CDR2 FVKESK. The CDR3 nucleotides are TGTGCCAGCAGCCAAGTGACTAGCAGGACAGATACGCAGTATTTT. Its translation is CASSQVTSRTDTQYF.

This clonotype occurred many times. The CDR3 DNA reads TGCGCCAGCAGCTTTAAGACTAGCGGGAGAGGTGGGGCCAACGTCCTGACTTTC. Its translation: CASSFKTSGRGGANVLTF. The genes are TRBV5-1 and TRBJ2-6, with 12 positions matching TRBD2. The germline V gene has CDR1 SGHRS and CDR2 YFSETQ. Trimming removed 2 bases from V and 3 bases from J; junction bases left unmatched: 6. The CDR3 has 18 amino acids.

This clonotype was found a few times. This clone may be a read error of a much larger clone one base away. The chain has TRBV18 and TRBJ2-2; D perhaps matches TRBD1 (6 bases). CDR1 is KGHSH, CDR2 LQKENI, per germline. The CDR3 loop spans 16 amino acids. The CDR3 DNA is TGTGTCAGCTCACCAGACAGGAGATCGAACACCGGGGAGCTGTTTTTT. Translated: CVSSPDRRSNTGELFF.

This clonotype appeared many times. The DNA of the CDR3 is TGTGCCAGCAGCGAAGAAGGGACTAGCGGGACTTACACCGGGGAGCTGTTTTTT. Its protein product is CASSEEGTSGTYTGELFF. V and J are TRBV5-6 and TRBJ2-2, with 13 bases lining up with TRBD2. V lost 4 bases and J lost 3; bases outside the gene matches: 9. The CDR3 has 18 residues. Per germline, CDR1 SGHDT and CDR2 YYEEEE.

The sample holds a few counts of this clonotype. The chain has TRBV5-6 and TRBJ2-7; 7 nucleotides align to TRBD1. The CDR3 loop spans 15 amino acids. Per the germline V gene, CDR1 is SGHDT and CDR2 is YYEEEE. V gave up 3 bases and J gave up 6 bases; unmatched junction bases: 12. CDR3 loop: CASSYRQGKVGEQYF. CDR3 sequence (DNA): TGTGCCAGCAGCTACAGACAGGGCAAGGTTGGCGAGCAGTACTTC.

This clonotype was recorded at least ten times. This chain uses TRBV7-2 with TRBJ2-1; 9 bases are shared with TRBD1. This CDR3 comprises 15 residues. V lost 5 bases to trimming and J lost 8 bases; unmatched junction nucleotides: 10. The germline V gene has CDR1 SGHTA and CDR2 FQGNSA. This CDR3 reads CASSKGQGPLDEQFF. CDR3 in DNA: TGTGCCAGCAGCAAGGGACAGGGACCCTTAGATGAGCAGTTCTTC.

This clonotype was counted many times. The V and J genes are TRBV15 and TRBJ2-1, with a weak D call TRBD2 (6 bases). CDR1 and CDR2 (germline): LNHNV, YYDKDF (reference sequence). V was trimmed by 1 base and J by 5 bases, leaving 27 bases between them. The CDR3 is 20 residues long. The CDR3 bases are TGTGCCACCAGCAGAGGTTTGGACCGACGGGACTTCCCAAAACACAATGAGCAGTTCTTC. It translates to CATSRGLDRRDFPKHNEQFF.

This clonotype was counted a few times. The chain uses TRBV20-1 and TRBJ2-1; D ambiguous. V was cut by 8 bases and J by 0 bases, with 20 bases left in between. This CDR3 region has 16 residues. From germline, CDR1 is DFQATT and CDR2 SNEGSKA (reference sequence). The CDR3 region is CSPRLAGANSYNEQFF. The CDR3 DNA reads as TGCAGTCCCCGCTTAGCCGGCGCCAACTCCTACAATGAGCAGTTCTTC.

This clonotype was seen at least ten times. V gene TRBV7-2 combines with J gene TRBJ1-2, with TRBD1 matching over 7 bases. This CDR3 is 16 amino acids long. With 1 base clipped from V and 8 bases from J, the junction kept 13 bases outside the gene matches. Germline CDR1 and CDR2: SGHTA and FQGNSA. CDR3 in DNA: TGTGCCAGCAGCTTAGATGGCCGGGACAGAAAAAGCGGCTACACCTTC. Translating gives CASSLDGRDRKSGYTF.

The chain has TRBV4-2 and TRBJ2-1, with D possibly matching TRBD1 (6 bases). This CDR3 region has 14 residues. V was trimmed by 0 bases and J by 6 bases, leaving 9 bases between them. Per germline, CDR1 LGHNA and CDR2 YNFKEQ. The CDR3: CASSQDQGLNEQFF. CDR3 DNA: TGTGCCAGCAGCCAAGATCAGGGGCTCAATGAGCAGTTCTTC.

Ten or more counts support this clonotype. The V gene is TRBV2, the J gene TRBJ2-3; 9 nucleotides line up with TRBD2. The CDR3 is 15 amino acids. The trim removed 3 bases at V and 6 bases at J, leaving 7 bases unmatched. Germline values: CDR1 SNHLY, CDR2 FYNNEI. CDR3 sequence (DNA): TGTGCCAGCAGTGAGGTCGCGGGAGGGGGCGATACGCAGTATTTT. Protein: CASSEVAGGGDTQYF.

V gene TRBV20-1 combines with J gene TRBJ2-7, with 7 bases aligning to TRBD1. The CDR3 runs 16 residues. The germline V gene encodes CDR1 DFQATT and CDR2 SNEGSKA (reference sequence). V lost 2 bases to trimming and J lost 3 bases; unmatched junction nucleotides: 13. The CDR3 DNA sequence: TGCAGTGCTAGACCCTGGGGCGACAGGGAATACTACGAGCAGTACTTC. Protein: CSARPWGDREYYEQYF.

Many counts were recorded for this clonotype. This chain connects TRBV3-1 to TRBJ2-1, with 7 bases matching TRBD1. The germline gives CDR1 LGHDT, CDR2 YNNKEL (reference sequence). The CDR3 is 13 residues long. After removal of 6 bases from V and 9 bases from J, the junction contained 8 bases not matched to a gene. As DNA, the CDR3 is TGTGCCAGCAGGAGGGGGCCGTCGGGTGAGCAGTTCTTC. Amino acids: CASRRGPSGEQFF.

This clonotype was detected many times. The chain employs TRBV15 and TRBJ2-1; 13 bases agree with TRBD2. From germline, CDR1 is LNHNV and CDR2 YYDKDF (reference sequence). V shed 5 bases and J 9 bases; nucleotides not matched to a gene: 4. CDR3 size: 14 residues. The chain's CDR3 is CATSGLAGVPEQFF. CDR3 bases: TGTGCCACCAGCGGACTAGCGGGAGTACCTGAGCAGTTCTTC.

There are many counts of this clonotype. This chain uses TRBV3-1 with TRBJ2-5, with 7 bases matching TRBD2. This CDR3 spans 15 amino acids. Trimming removed 4 bases from V and 5 bases from J; junction bases left unmatched: 10. In germline, CDR1 is LGHDT, CDR2 YNNKEL (reference sequence). CDR3 nucleotide sequence: TGTGCCAGCAGCCGACCGACGGGAGGCCAGGAGACCCAGTACTTC. Translated: CASSRPTGGQETQYF.